This T cell receptor beta chain was documented in a study of T cell responses to AZD1222 COVID-19 vaccine. The study, taken as a whole, reports: No day 14 peak samples; only post-peak repertoires were characterized.

Sequencing was performed with immunoSEQ multiplex PCR; in TCRdb, only in-frame clones are kept and a portion is missing. The sample has approximately 18,000 clones; 80% are singletons. Pooled in the analysis were second doses at about 4 or about 12 weeks. About this clone: As yet, its antigen is unknown.

Between the trimmed V and J ends, which lost 4 bases and 4 bases, there was a span of 8 bases. Germline V gives CDR1 SGHDT, CDR2 YYEEEE. The CDR3 is made up of 13 amino acids. V is TRBV5-6 and J is TRBJ2-2; unclear D gene. The sequenced sample was peripheral blood, obtained 28 days after the second AZD1222 dose. This receptor was taken from an adult who received the AZD1222 COVID-19 vaccine. The CDR3 spells CASSMGFTGELFF. The DNA of the CDR3 is TGTGCCAGCAGCATGGGATTCACCGGGGAGCTGTTTTTT.